The TCR beta chain described here comes from a study of Tregs in tolerant kidney transplant recipients (dated by TCRdb to the late 2010s). As for the study more broadly: Before combined kidney and bone marrow transplantation, this study identified donor-specific regulatory T cells using TCRbeta sequencing and then followed those same cells after transplant. In a few healthy controls, several methods of expanding Tregs specific for an allogeneic donor were compared by TCRbeta repertoire sequencing.

With respect to this clone: Its binding antigen is unknown. No quality values exist for individual bases; no much larger clone is one base distant.

For TCRbeta CDR3 sequencing, genomic DNA from the sorted cells was extracted using the QIAGEN DNeasy Blood and Tissue Kit. High-throughput TCRbeta CDR3 sequencing was carried out commercially through immunoSEQ, with PCR amplification with bias correction and internal controls included. In the paper's pipeline: Unique productive TCRbeta sequences were defined by CDR3 nucleotide sequence where primers matched, otherwise by CDR3 amino acid sequence with Vbeta and Jbeta genes. To correct sorting error, sequences shared between sorted populations at a frequency ratio of 2:1 or less were removed; the rest were assigned to the higher population. Donor-reactive sequences were defined as at least 5-fold expanded in CFSE-low cells versus unstimulated cells, with frequency of at least 0.01% in CFSE-low cells. Repertoire divergence was quantified by Jensen-Shannon divergence using the top 100 TCRbeta sequences ranked by frequency. When a sample had multiple sequencing runs, each run was corrected for sorting error separately and the runs were then pooled. The clones in this table, taken by TCRdb from immuneACCESS, are in-frame only. Not every clone is retained; where verified, under half of the shortfall comes from an unresolved V gene, and the cause of the rest is unknown. The V and J calls and the clone size are those of that table, but D and trimming were determined from the DNA. Present in this sample are roughly 250,000 clones, about 86% of which were seen just once. Around 0.64% of the sample belongs to the ten largest clones.

Here is what the overall study found, with its caveats: Biological reproducibility was not examined directly, but technical replication error appeared to be minimal. Because only a small number of patients were included, the study had limitations, and the results will need to be validated in larger populations as well as under other immunosuppression protocols. Expanding Tregs with activated donor B cells appeared to identify the most biologically relevant and donor-specific TCRbeta repertoire.

V sheds 6 bases and J sheds 3 bases, leaving 14 bases between their ends. Sequences KGHSH (CDR1) and LQKENI (CDR2) are obtained from the germline V gene. The CDR3 covers 14 residues, taking in both the cysteine and the phenylalanine. Only the CDR3 portion is preserved as DNA: 42 bases, with reading frame beginning at the first base. Thawed PBMCs were FACS-sorted into unstimulated Tregs (CD4+CD25+CD127-), CD4+ non-Tregs (CD4+CD25-), CD4 cells and CD8 cells. Healthy control blood was obtained either as purchased buffy coats or from healthy volunteers. Healthy control blood was separated into PBMCs by Ficoll density gradient and cryopreserved, and patient PBMCs were collected both before and after transplant.

This receptor chain uses TRBV18 and TRBJ1-1; TRBD1 is a weak D gene call, 6 bases matching. Material for sequencing was CD4+ T cells from blood. The sequence was collected from a human donor in good health. The sequenced DNA: TGTGCCAGCTCCACAACGGGGGGCGACACTGAAGCTTTCTTT. This is translated as CASSTTGGDTEAFF.